The 24 T cell receptor beta chains listed next were all sequenced from one sample in a study of cytomegalovirus exposure and HLA in healthy donors. 13 Jbeta primers and 60 Vbeta primers were used for the PCR. This table comes from immunoSEQ multiplex PCR, and its TCRdb copy is limited to in-frame clones, with some not included. This sample has about 160,000 clones, with approximately 80% found just once. Source material: PBMCs. The receptors originated from a man younger than 40 in good health and CMV-seropositive.

The chain has TRBV9 and TRBJ2-3, with 7 nucleotides matching TRBD2. CDR3 length: 15 amino acids. With V trimmed by 1 base and J by 1 base, 3 bases remained unmatched. Germline CDR1 and CDR2: SGDLS and YYNGEE. The CDR3 spells CASSVMAGGTDTQYF. CDR3 nucleotides: TGTGCCAGCAGCGTAATGGCGGGGGGCACAGATACGCAGTATTTT.

V usage is TRBV7-8 and J usage is TRBJ2-3, with TRBD1 matching 11 bases. This CDR3 has 16 amino acids. Germline assignment: CDR1 SGHVS and CDR2 FQNEAQ. The trim removed 0 bases at V and 5 bases at J, leaving 4 bases unmatched. As DNA, the CDR3 is TGTGCCAGCAGCTTAGCTGGGACAGGGGGGGGAGATACGCAGTATTTT. Translated: CASSLAGTGGGDTQYF.

Only a few counts were recorded for this clone. The rearrangement links TRBV5-6 to TRBJ2-5; TRBD1 agrees at 7 bases. This CDR3 spans 14 amino acids. J gave up 1 base and V 0 bases, and 0 bases lay outside the gene matches. The germline CDR1 and CDR2 sequences are SGHDT and YYEEEE. The CDR3 bases are TGTGCCAGCAGCTTGGGACAGGGCCAAGAGACCCAGTACTTC. As protein: CASSLGQGQETQYF.

The chain's CDR3 is CASSVTSGGANEQFF. The CDR3 DNA reads TGTGCCAGCAGCGTGACTAGCGGGGGGGCCAATGAGCAGTTCTTC. The chain uses TRBV7-2 and TRBJ2-1; 14 bases match TRBD2. V trimming: 5 bases; J trimming: 6 bases; junction bases outside the gene matches: 3. The CDR3 covers 15 residues. Germline-derived CDR1 and CDR2 are SGHTA and FQGNSA.

The chain employs TRBV11-3 and TRBJ2-5; D possibly corresponds to TRBD1 (6 bases). This CDR3 spans 15 amino acids. Per the germline V gene, CDR1 is SGHNT and CDR2 is YENEEA. The germline V and J ends were trimmed by 5 bases and 4 bases, with 17 bases remaining between them. As DNA, the CDR3 is TGTGCCAGCAGCCCCGCGTACAGGGTGGGAGAGACCCAGTACTTC. Translated, it gives CASSPAYRVGETQYF.

V gene TRBV19 combines with J gene TRBJ2-7; perhaps TRBD1 as D (6 bases). The V gene lost 5 bases and the J gene lost 0 bases, with 11 bases spanning the gap. This CDR3 has 14 residues. Germline loops: CDR1 LNHDA, CDR2 SQIVND (reference sequence). The CDR3 spells CASSSTGTSYEQYF. The CDR3, as DNA: TGTGCCAGTAGTTCCACAGGGACCTCCTACGAGCAGTACTTC.

The rearrangement joins TRBV30 to TRBJ2-5; the match to TRBD2 covers 7 bases. Judging by the DNA end, TRBJ2-7 fits better; the J call may be wrong. CDR1 GTSNPN and CDR2 SVGIG come from the germline V gene (reference sequence). This CDR3 has 12 residues. The CDR3 nucleotides read TGTGCCTGGAGTAGCGGGGAGGACGAGCAGTACTTC. This encodes CAWSSGEDEQYF.

The chain links TRBV27 to TRBJ2-1; TRBD2 matches at 14 bases. This CDR3 contains 15 residues. From germline, CDR1 is MNHEY and CDR2 SMNVEV (reference sequence). The V segment lost 5 bases and the J segment 8 bases; nucleotides outside the gene matches: 5. CDR3 loop: CASSLTSGGAYEQFF. The CDR3 DNA is TGTGCCAGCAGTCTGACTAGCGGGGGGGCTTATGAGCAGTTCTTC.

The chain combines TRBV27 with TRBJ2-3; 7 nucleotides align to TRBD1. Per germline, CDR1 MNHEY and CDR2 SMNVEV (reference sequence). The V and J ends lost 6 bases and 1 base, in that order; junction bases with no gene match: 13. The CDR3 totals 17 residues. The CDR3 coding sequence is TGTGCCAGCAGCCAAAGAACAGGGGATAGCGGCACAGATACGCAGTATTTT. Translating it yields CASSQRTGDSGTDTQYF.

This sequence joins TRBV5-8 and TRBJ1-4, with 11 bases lining up with TRBD1. The J segment lost 8 bases and the V segment lost 4 bases, leaving 7 bases of the junction unmatched. Germline V gene sequence: CDR1 SGHTS, CDR2 YDEGEE. The CDR3 consists of 15 residues. The DNA of the CDR3 is TGTGCCAGCAGCCCGGGACAGGGGGTAAAGGAAAAACTGTTTTTT. Protein sequence: CASSPGQGVKEKLFF.

This chain links TRBV7-9 with TRBJ2-3, with D possibly being TRBD2 (6 bases). Germline V gives CDR1 SEHNR, CDR2 FQNEAQ (reference sequence). This CDR3 is built from 12 residues. Trimming cost V 4 bases and J 11 bases, with 13 bases left between them. In nucleotides, the CDR3 is TGTGCCAGCAGCTGGCCTGGCGGGGAGCAGTATTTT. Amino acids: CASSWPGGEQYF. The variable domain in full, completed from reference TRBV7-9 and TRBJ2-3, reads DTGVSQNPRHKITKRGQNVTFRCDPISEHNRLYWYRQTLGQGPEFLTYFQNEAQLEKSRLLSDRFSAERPKGSFSTLEIQRTEQGDSAMYLCASSWPGGEQYFGPGTRLTVL.

The rearrangement uses TRBV11-2 and TRBJ2-3; tentatively, D is TRBD2 (7 bases). The germline V and J ends were trimmed by 4 bases and 0 bases, with 17 bases remaining between them. This CDR3 region has 17 residues. The V gene's germline CDR1 is SGHAT and CDR2 FQNNGV. As DNA, the CDR3 is TGTGCCAGCAGCTCCCTGGGGGGGCCGACTAGCACAGATACGCAGTATTTT. This translates into CASSSLGGPTSTDTQYF. The whole variable domain, filled in from reference TRBV11-2 and TRBJ2-3, reads EAGVAQSPRYKIIEKRQSVAFWCNPISGHATLYWYQQILGQGPKLLIQFQNNGVVDDSQLPKDRFSAERLKGVDSTLKIQPAKLEDSAVYLCASSSLGGPTSTDTQYFGPGTRLTVL.

The chain uses TRBV2 and TRBJ2-7, with TRBD2 matching 14 bases. Trimming removed 6 bases from V and 3 bases from J; junction bases left unmatched: 1. The CDR3 is 14 amino acids. The germline V gene has CDR1 SNHLY and CDR2 FYNNEI. CDR3 in DNA: TGTGCCAGCAGCGGACTAGCGGGGGGCTACGAGCAGTACTTC. This gives the protein CASSGLAGGYEQYF.

This clone was found a few times. V and J are TRBV10-3 and TRBJ1-5; D remains unclear. Trimming removed 6 bases from V and 3 bases from J, with 9 bases in between. The CDR3 is made up of 13 amino acids. The germline CDR1 and CDR2 sequences are ENHRY and SYGVKD. The CDR3 DNA reads as TGTGCCATCAGCCGACAAGACAATCAGCCCCAGCATTTT. This translates into CAISRQDNQPQHF.

This clone turned up a few times. The chain couples TRBV7-2 to TRBJ2-3, with TRBD2 matching 12 bases. The CDR3 has 18 amino acids. Looked up from germline, CDR1 is SGHTA and CDR2 is FQGNSA. V trimming: 1 base; J trimming: 6 bases; junction bases outside the gene matches: 11. DNA for the CDR3: TGTGCCAGCAGCTTAGAGGCTAGCGGGGGGGCCAGTTCCGATACGCAGTATTTT. It codes for CASSLEASGGASSDTQYF.

The gene calls are TRBV4-1 and TRBJ2-7, with 14 bases matching TRBD2. The CDR3 runs to 17 residues. Germline V gene sequence: CDR1 MGHRA, CDR2 YSYEKL. V lost 4 bases, J lost 0 bases, and 5 bases stayed unmatched. CDR3 amino acids: CASSLGLAGVLSYEQYF. The CDR3 DNA reads as TGCGCCAGCAGCCTGGGACTAGCGGGGGTGCTCTCCTACGAGCAGTACTTC.

The J gene is TRBJ1-1, the V gene TRBV19; 7 positions agree with TRBD1. V lost 11 bases to trimming and J lost 5 bases; unmatched junction nucleotides: 8. Germline V lookup: CDR1 LNHDA, CDR2 SQIVND (reference sequence). This CDR3 is built from 12 residues. The CDR3 DNA reads as TGTGCCGTCCGAGGGGGCGGTACTGAAGCTTTCTTT. It specifies CAVRGGGTEAFF.

The chain employs TRBV4-1 and TRBJ2-2, with no clear D. V lost 5 bases, J lost 2 bases, and 9 bases lay in between. The length of the CDR3 is 14 residues. The germline V gene has CDR1 MGHRA and CDR2 YSYEKL. The CDR3 DNA reads as TGCGCCAGCAGCACCGCGCTTAACACCGGGGAGCTGTTTTTT. Amino acids: CASSTALNTGELFF.

The chain links TRBV28 to TRBJ1-5; the match to TRBD1 covers 8 bases. The germline gives CDR1 MDHEN, CDR2 SYDVKM. The V and J ends lost 1 base and 1 base, in that order; junction bases with no gene match: 12. This CDR3 is built from 19 residues. DNA for the CDR3: TGTGCCAGCAGTTTATCTTTCAGGGGGCGTATCTCGAGCAATCAGCCCCAGCATTTT. It codes for CASSLSFRGRISSNQPQHF.

The rearrangement links TRBV2 to TRBJ2-4; 10 bases match TRBD1. Germline CDR1 is SNHLY and CDR2 is FYNNEI. This CDR3 has 13 residues. J was trimmed by 9 bases and V by 7 bases; bases with no gene match: 6. CDR3 DNA: TGTGCCAGCACCATGGACAGGGGGGCCATTCAGTACTTC. Translation: CASTMDRGAIQYF.

The V gene is TRBV28, the J gene TRBJ2-1; a possible D gene is TRBD2 (7 bases). This CDR3 is 14 amino acids long. The germline gives CDR1 MDHEN, CDR2 SYDVKM. The ends were cut back, 5 bases at V and 9 bases at J, with 17 bases in the middle. Written as DNA, the CDR3 is TGTGCCAGCAGTCTACTGGGGGGGGCCGCTGAGCAGTTCTTC. Residues: CASSLLGGAAEQFF.

Ten or more counts support this clone. The chain combines TRBV7-2 with TRBJ1-1; 7 nucleotides agree with TRBD1. The J segment lost 0 bases and the V segment lost 2 bases, leaving 6 bases of the junction unmatched. Germline lookup yields CDR1 SGHTA and CDR2 FQGNSA. This CDR3 has 16 residues. CDR3 protein: CASSLYAGQLNTEAFF. DNA for the CDR3: TGTGCCAGCAGCTTATATGCGGGACAGTTGAACACTGAAGCTTTCTTT. Full variable domain (remainder filled in from reference TRBV7-2 and TRBJ1-1): GAGVSQSPSNKVTEKGKDVELRCDPISGHTALYWYRQSLGQGLEFLIYFQGNSAPDKSGLPSDRFSAERTGGSVSTLTIQRTQQEDSAVYLCASSLYAGQLNTEAFFGQGTRLTVV.

The rearrangement joins TRBV4-1 to TRBJ2-7; D uncertain. Trimming took off 1 base at V and 0 bases at J, with 10 bases between the two ends. The CDR3 consists of 15 residues. Looked up from germline, CDR1 is MGHRA and CDR2 is YSYEKL. The CDR3 sequence is CASSQVKESSYEQYF. Here the CDR3 DNA reads TGCGCCAGCAGCCAAGTGAAGGAGAGCTCCTACGAGCAGTACTTC.

The gene calls are TRBV29-1 and TRBJ1-1, with D unclear. This CDR3 comprises 14 residues. CDR1 and CDR2 from the germline V gene are SQVTM and ANQGSEA. With 4 bases removed from V and 7 bases from J, the gap between germline ends came to 19 bases. Here the CDR3 DNA reads TGCAGCGTTGGCGAGGGCAGTCGGAGCTTTGAAGCTTTCTTT. Translation gives CSVGEGSRSFEAFF. Full variable domain (rest looked up from reference TRBV29-1 and TRBJ1-1): SAVISQKPSRDICQRGTSLTIQCQVDSQVTMMFWYRQQPGQSLTLIATANQGSEATYESGFVIDKFPISRPNLTFSTLTVSNMSPEDSSIYLCSVGEGSRSFEAFFGQGTRLTVV.